The 3 T cell receptor beta chains presented below share a single source sample, sequenced in a study of control samples from healthy donors and cancer patients. TCRdb's copy holds only in-frame clones and misses some; the assay was immunoSEQ multiplex PCR. The sample yields approximately 88,000 clones, approximately 90% seen once. The sequenced material came from blood. The receptors were gathered from a woman aged 25-40 years in good health.

The chain has TRBV4-2 and TRBJ2-7; TRBD2 matches 10 bases. The CDR3 has 18 amino acids. Germline CDR1 LGHNA, CDR2 YNFKEQ. J lost 0 bases, V lost 3 bases, and 11 bases had no gene match. The CDR3 sequence: CASSQSGGAIYSSYEQYF. Written as DNA, the CDR3 is TGTGCCAGCAGCCAGAGCGGGGGGGCGATTTACAGCTCCTACGAGCAGTACTTC.

Comments on this clone: Other nucleotide sequences in the sample specify the same CDR3. The gene calls are TRBV18 and TRBJ1-2; possibly TRBD1 for D (5 bases). CDR3 length: 15 residues. V dropped 3 bases and J dropped 1 base, with 12 bases sitting between them. Germline CDR1 reads KGHSH; CDR2 reads LQKENI. CDR3 DNA: TGTGCCAGCTCACCCCGGCAGGGAGATAACTATGGCTACACCTTC. Translating gives CASSPRQGDNYGYTF.

This clone was recorded a few times. The chain combines TRBV7-8 with TRBJ1-2; no clear D. Trimming took off 3 bases at V and 8 bases at J, with 13 bases between the two ends. This CDR3 contains 13 residues. Looked up from germline, CDR1 is SGHVS and CDR2 is FQNEAQ. CDR3 bases: TGTGCCAGCAGCTTCTCCAGCTTAGGAGGCTACACCTTC. This codes for CASSFSSLGGYTF.